Sequencing of this T cell receptor (beta chain) was carried out in a study of shared clonotypes between healthy human individuals. CDR3 size: 16 residues. Looked up from germline, CDR1 is SGHRS and CDR2 is YFSETQ. V shed 4 bases, J shed 0 bases, and the junction held 4 bases outside the gene matches. The unsorted PBMC sample used ten immunoSEQ deep assay plates. Libraries were prepared by immunoSEQ multiplex PCR; TCRdb keeps only in-frame clonotypes and omits some of them. Here the sample spans about 480,000 clones, around 79% being singletons. All donors were healthy HIV-negative adults lacking recent acute infections or vaccinations. Caucasian adults living in Nashville, Tennessee, provided all samples.

Source material: PBMCs. The genes are TRBV5-1 and TRBJ2-3, with 11 bases fitting TRBD2. This TCR derives from a woman aged 40 to 50 in good health. Some clones in this sample may be carry-over from other donors' samples. The CDR3 here is CASSVTSGTSTDTQYF. The CDR3 DNA sequence: TGCGCCAGCAGCGTGACTAGCGGGACTAGCACAGATACGCAGTATTTT.